These T cell receptor beta chains were read from a single sample in a study of cytotoxic CD8 clonotypes in ibrutinib-treated CLL. Only in-frame clones appear in the TCRdb table, and some are missing; sequencing was by immunoSEQ multiplex PCR. Of approximately 47,000 clones listed, over 50% are singletons. The sample was PBMCs, taken after 24 months of ibrutinib treatment. All receptors derive from a human donor with chronic lymphocytic leukemia. Each CDR3 is given without its conserved first and last residue. Fields, in order: CDR3 protein, J gene, V gene.

ASSMVAGELF	TRBJ1-4	TRBV19
ATSSGTPTDTQY	TRBJ2-3	TRBV5-1
ASSVGTRNIQY	TRBJ2-4	TRBV9
ASSPVSGVPSPLH	TRBJ1-6	TRBV4-2
ASSLLVIASGAYNEQF	TRBJ2-1	TRBV11-1
ASNQRPGLEVGTQY	TRBJ2-5	TRBV5-1
ASSQEGQGAGGYT	TRBJ1-2	TRBV4-2
AWSVTLGAGELF	TRBJ2-2	TRBV30
ASSHSGPYEQY	TRBJ2-7	TRBV6-6
ASSQLEVNTEAF	TRBJ1-1	TRBV2
SVEDRRENNEQF	TRBJ2-1	TRBV29-1
ANTLNTEAF	TRBJ1-1	TRBV7-9
ASSLVAGGGQF	TRBJ2-1	TRBV5-6
ASSLGQGPEQF	TRBJ2-1	TRBV11-3
AISVQGNSIYGYT	TRBJ1-2	TRBV10-3
ASSPVPGNQPQH	TRBJ1-5	TRBV18
ASRRQYNEQF	TRBJ2-1	TRBV6-1
ASSPDTLGGGNEQY	TRBJ2-7	TRBV7-9
ATSRLNSSGEDYGYT	TRBJ1-2	TRBV15
ASSYVTGELF	TRBJ2-2	TRBV7-3
ASSLIMNTEAF	TRBJ1-1	TRBV5-1
ASSLDRGNPEAF	TRBJ1-1	TRBV7-9
ASSVVGGTQY	TRBJ2-5	TRBV9
ASSSSTDTQY	TRBJ2-3	TRBV18
ASSPGAGLY	TRBJ2-5	TRBV5-4
ASRSTGAYEQY	TRBJ2-7	TRBV6-5
ASSVWQSATEQY	TRBJ2-7	TRBV27